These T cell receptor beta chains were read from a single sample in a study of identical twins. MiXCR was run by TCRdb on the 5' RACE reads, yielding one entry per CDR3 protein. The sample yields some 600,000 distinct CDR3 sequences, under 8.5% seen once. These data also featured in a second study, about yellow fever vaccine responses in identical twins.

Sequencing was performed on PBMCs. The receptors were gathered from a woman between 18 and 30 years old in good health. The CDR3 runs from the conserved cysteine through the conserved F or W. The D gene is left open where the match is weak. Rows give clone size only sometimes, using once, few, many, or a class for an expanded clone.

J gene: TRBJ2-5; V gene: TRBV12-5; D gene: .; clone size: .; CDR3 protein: CASGSGLVETQYF; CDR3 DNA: TGTGCTAGTGGTTCCGGATTAGTGGAGACCCAGTACTTC
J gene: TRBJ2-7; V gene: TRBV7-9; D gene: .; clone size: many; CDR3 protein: CASSSHLDEQYF; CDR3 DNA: TGTGCCAGCAGCTCCCATTTGGACGAGCAGTACTTC
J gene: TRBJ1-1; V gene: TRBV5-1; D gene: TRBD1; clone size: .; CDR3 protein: CASSLGTGGNRGNTEAFF; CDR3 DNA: TGCGCCAGCAGCTTGGGGACAGGTGGGAACAGGGGGAACACTGAAGCTTTCTTT
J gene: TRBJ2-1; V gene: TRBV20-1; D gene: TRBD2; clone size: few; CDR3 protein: CSASKGTSNSDEQFF; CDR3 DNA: TGCAGTGCTAGTAAAGGGACTAGTAACTCAGATGAGCAGTTCTTC
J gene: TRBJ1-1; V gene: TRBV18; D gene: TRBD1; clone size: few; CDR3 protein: CASSPRAGQGFENTEAFF; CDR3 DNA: TGTGCCAGCTCCCCCAGAGCGGGACAGGGGTTTGAGAACACTGAAGCTTTCTTT
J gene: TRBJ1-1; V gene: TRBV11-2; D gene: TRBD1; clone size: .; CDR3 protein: CASSFNRGMNTEAFF; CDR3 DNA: TGTGCCAGCAGCTTTAACAGGGGAATGAACACTGAAGCTTTCTTT
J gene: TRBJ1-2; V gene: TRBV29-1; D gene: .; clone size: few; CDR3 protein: CSVHGEDPTGYGYTF; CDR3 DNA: TGCAGCGTACACGGGGAAGATCCTACAGGCTATGGCTACACCTTC
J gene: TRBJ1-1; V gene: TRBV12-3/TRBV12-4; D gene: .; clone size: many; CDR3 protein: CASSFLKNTEAFF; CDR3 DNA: TGTGCCAGCAGTTTTTTAAAGAACACTGAAGCTTTCTTT
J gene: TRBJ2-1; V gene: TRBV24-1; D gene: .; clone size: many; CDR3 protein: CATSDLTEDTNGEQFF; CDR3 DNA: TGTGCCACCAGTGATTTGACAGAGGATACTAATGGTGAGCAGTTCTTC
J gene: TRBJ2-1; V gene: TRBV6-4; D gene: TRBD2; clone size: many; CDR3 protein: CASTETSGSYNEQFF; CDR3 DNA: TGTGCCAGCACCGAGACTAGCGGGAGCTACAATGAGCAGTTCTTC
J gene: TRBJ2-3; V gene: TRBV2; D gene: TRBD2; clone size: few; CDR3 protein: CASSVAGYTDTQYF; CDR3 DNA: TGTGCCAGCAGTGTAGCGGGGTACACAGATACGCAGTATTTT
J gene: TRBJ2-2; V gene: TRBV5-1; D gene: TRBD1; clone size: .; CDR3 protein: CASSGTGERTGELFF; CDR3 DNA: TGCGCCAGCAGCGGGACAGGGGAGCGAACCGGGGAGCTGTTTTTT
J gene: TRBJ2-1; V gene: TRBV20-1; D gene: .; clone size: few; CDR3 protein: CSARGGAYNEQFF; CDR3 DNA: TGCAGTGCTAGAGGGGGCGCCTACAATGAGCAGTTCTTC
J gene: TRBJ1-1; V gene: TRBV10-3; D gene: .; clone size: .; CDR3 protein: CAIREEQGVSTEAFF; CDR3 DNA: TGTGCCATCAGGGAAGAGCAAGGGGTTTCCACTGAAGCTTTCTTT
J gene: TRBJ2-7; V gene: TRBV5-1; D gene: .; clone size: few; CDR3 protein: CASSSWGNEQYF; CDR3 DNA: TGCGCCAGCAGCTCTTGGGGCAACGAGCAGTACTTC